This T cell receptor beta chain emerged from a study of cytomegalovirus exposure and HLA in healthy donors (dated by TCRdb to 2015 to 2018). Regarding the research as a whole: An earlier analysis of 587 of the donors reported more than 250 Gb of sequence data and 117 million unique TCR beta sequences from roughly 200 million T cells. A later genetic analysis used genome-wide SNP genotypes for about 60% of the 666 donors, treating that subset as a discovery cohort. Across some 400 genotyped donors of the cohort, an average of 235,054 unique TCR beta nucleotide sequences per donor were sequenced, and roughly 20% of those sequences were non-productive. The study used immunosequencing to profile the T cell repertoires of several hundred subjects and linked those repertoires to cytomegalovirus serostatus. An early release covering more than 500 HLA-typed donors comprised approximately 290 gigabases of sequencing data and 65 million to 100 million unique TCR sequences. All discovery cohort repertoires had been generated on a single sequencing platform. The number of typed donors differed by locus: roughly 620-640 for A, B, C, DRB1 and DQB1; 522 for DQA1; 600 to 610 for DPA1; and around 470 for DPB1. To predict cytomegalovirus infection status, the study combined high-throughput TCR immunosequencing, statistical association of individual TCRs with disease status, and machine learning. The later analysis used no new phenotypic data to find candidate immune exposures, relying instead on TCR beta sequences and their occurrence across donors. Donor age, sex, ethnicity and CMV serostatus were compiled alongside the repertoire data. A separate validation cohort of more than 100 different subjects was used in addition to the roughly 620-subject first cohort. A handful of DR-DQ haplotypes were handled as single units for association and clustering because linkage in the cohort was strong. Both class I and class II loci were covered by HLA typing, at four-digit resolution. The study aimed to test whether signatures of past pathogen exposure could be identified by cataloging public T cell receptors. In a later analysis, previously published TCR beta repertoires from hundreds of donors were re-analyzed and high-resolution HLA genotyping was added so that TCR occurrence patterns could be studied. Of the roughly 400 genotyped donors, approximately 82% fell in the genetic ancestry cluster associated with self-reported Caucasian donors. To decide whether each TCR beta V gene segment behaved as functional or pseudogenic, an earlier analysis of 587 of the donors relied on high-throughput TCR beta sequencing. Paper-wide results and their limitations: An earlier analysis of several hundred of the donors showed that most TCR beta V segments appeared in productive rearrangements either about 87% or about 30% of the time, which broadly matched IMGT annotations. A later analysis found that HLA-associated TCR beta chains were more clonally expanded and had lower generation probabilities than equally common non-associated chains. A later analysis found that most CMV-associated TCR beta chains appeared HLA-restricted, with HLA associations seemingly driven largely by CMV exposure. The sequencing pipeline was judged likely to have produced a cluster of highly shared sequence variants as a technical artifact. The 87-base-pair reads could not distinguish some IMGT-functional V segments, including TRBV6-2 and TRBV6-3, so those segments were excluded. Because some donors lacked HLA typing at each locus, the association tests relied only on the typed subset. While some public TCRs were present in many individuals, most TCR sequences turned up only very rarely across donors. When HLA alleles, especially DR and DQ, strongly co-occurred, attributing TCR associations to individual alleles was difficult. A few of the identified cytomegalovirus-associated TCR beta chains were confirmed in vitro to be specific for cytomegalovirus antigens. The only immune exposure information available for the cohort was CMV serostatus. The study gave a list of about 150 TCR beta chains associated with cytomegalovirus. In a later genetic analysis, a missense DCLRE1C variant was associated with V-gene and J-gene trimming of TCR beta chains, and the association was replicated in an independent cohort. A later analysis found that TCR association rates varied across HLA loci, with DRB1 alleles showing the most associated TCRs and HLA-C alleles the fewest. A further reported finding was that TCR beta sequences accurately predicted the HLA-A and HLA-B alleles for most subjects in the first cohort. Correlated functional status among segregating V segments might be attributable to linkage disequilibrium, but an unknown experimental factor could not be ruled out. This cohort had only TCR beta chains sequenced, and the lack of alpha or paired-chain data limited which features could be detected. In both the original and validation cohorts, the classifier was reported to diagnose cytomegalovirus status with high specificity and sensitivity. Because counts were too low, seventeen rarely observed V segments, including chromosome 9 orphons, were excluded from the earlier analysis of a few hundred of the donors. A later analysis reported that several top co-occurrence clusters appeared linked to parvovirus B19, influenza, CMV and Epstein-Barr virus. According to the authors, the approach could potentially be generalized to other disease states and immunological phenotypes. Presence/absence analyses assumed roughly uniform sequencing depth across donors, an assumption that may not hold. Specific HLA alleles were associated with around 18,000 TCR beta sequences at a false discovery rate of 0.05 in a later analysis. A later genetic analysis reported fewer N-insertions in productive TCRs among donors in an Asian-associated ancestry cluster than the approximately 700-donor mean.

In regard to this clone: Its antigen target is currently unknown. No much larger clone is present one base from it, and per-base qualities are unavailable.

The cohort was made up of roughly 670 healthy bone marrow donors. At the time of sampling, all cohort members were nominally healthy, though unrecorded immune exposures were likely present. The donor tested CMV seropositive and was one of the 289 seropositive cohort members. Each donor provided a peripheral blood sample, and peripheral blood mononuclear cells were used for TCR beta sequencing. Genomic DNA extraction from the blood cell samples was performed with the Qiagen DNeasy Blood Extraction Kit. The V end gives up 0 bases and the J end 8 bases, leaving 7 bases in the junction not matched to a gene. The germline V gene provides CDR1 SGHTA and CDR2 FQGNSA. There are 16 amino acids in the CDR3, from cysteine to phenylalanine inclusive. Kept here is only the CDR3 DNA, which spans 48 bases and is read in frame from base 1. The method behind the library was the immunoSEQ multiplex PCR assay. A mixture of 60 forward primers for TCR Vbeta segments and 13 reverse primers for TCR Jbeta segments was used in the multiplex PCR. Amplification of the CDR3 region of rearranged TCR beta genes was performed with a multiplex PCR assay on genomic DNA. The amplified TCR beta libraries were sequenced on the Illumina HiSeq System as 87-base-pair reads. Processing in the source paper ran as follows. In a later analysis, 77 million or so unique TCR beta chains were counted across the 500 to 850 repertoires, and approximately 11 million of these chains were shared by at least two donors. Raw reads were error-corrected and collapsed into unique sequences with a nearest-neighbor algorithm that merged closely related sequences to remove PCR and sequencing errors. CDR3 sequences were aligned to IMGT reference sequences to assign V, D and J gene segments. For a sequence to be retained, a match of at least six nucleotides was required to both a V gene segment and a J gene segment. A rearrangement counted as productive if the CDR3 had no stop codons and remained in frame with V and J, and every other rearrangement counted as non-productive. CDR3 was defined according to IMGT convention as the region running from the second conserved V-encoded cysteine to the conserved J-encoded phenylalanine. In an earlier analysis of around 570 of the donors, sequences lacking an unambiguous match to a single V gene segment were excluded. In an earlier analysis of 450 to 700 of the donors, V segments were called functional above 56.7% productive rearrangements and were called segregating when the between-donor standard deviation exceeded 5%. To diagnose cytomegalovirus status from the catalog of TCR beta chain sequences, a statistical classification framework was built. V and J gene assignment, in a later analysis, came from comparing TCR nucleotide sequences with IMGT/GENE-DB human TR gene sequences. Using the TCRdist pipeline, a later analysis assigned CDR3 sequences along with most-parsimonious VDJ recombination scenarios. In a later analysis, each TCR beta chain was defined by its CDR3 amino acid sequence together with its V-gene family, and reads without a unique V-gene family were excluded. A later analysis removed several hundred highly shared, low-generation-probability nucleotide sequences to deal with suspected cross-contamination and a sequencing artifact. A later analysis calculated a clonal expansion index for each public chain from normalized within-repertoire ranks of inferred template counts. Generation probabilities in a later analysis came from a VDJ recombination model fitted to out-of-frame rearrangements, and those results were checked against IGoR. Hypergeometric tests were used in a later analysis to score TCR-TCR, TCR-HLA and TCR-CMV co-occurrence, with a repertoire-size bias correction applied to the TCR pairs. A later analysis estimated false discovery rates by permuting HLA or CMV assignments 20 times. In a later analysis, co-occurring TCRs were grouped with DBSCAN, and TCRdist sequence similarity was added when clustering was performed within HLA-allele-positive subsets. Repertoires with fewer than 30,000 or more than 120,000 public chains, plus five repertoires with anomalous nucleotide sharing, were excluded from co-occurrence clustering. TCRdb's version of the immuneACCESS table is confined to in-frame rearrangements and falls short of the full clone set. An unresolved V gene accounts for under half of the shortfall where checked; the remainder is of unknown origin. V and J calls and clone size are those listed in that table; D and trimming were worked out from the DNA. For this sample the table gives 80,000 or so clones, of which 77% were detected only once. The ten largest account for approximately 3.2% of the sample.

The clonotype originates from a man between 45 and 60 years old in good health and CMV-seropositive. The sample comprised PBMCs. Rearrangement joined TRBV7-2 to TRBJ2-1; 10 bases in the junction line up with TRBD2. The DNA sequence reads TGTGCCAGCAGCTTAGCGGGACTAGCGATGTTCGATGAGCAGTTCTTC. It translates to CASSLAGLAMFDEQFF.